This T cell receptor beta chain is from a study of Tregs in tolerant kidney transplant recipients. General study findings and limits: The most relevant donor-specific Treg TCRbeta repertoire apparently came from expansion with activated donor B cells. Biological reproducibility was not directly addressed in this study. Few patients were studied, so findings need validation in larger groups.

A word on this clone: Its antigen is unknown.

CD4+CD25+CD127- Tregs, CD4+CD25- non-Tregs, CD4 and CD8 cells were sorted. Per germline, CDR1 KGHSH and CDR2 LQKENI. The CDR3 extends over 15 amino acids. The V end was cut by 3 bases, the J end by 0 bases, with 8 bases between. Libraries were prepared by immunoSEQ multiplex PCR; TCRdb keeps only in-frame clonotypes and omits some of them. Of 200,000 to 300,000 clones listed, 65% to 85% are singletons. This TCR was sampled from a human donor in good health. What was sequenced was CD4+ T cells from blood. The chain has TRBV18 and TRBJ2-2; D not certain. CDR3: CASSPRVPNTGELFF. CDR3 sequence (DNA): TGTGCCAGCTCACCTAGGGTTCCGAACACCGGGGAGCTGTTTTTT.